These 16 T cell receptor beta chains originate from one sample sequenced in a study of blood T cell repertoires in COVID-19. Repertoires were generated with immunoSEQ multiplex PCR, while TCRdb's copy carries only in-frame clones and drops some. The table has under 200,000 clones, approximately 86% seen once. Specimen: peripheral blood. The receptors come from a man aged 50 or older with active or convalescent COVID-19.

This chain uses TRBV4-2 with TRBJ2-3; tentatively, D is TRBD2 (5 bases). Germline V gene lookup returns CDR1 LGHNA and CDR2 YNFKEQ. The CDR3 has 13 amino acids. With 7 bases removed from V and 2 bases from J, the gap between germline ends came to 10 bases. CDR3 loop: CASNDYSTDTQYF. CDR3 DNA sequence: TGTGCCAGCAATGACTACTCCACAGATACGCAGTATTTT.

To note about this clone: The junction differs from germline at one of its ends, possibly a read error. The chain employs TRBV7-7 and TRBJ2-7; 9 positions agree with TRBD2. The CDR3 length is 15 residues. Germline lookup yields CDR1 SSHAT and CDR2 FNYEAQ (reference sequence). DNA for the CDR3: TGTGCTAGCAGTCCCGGGACTAGCATGGTCTACGAGCAGTACTTC. Encoded protein: CASSPGTSMVYEQYF.

The chain is built from TRBV9 and TRBJ1-1; 7 nucleotides line up with TRBD1. The CDR3 runs 13 residues. The junction had 9 bases not matched to a gene; V was cut back by 6 bases and J by 7 bases. CDR1 SGDLS and CDR2 YYNGEE come from the germline V gene. In nucleotides, the CDR3 is TGTGCCAGCATTGCAGCAGGGGGGAATGAAGCTTTCTTT. Encoded protein: CASIAAGGNEAFF.

This clone was seen just once. The chain is built from TRBV12-2 and TRBJ1-1; the table assigns TRBD1, which was not confirmed against the DNA. TRBV12-2 is shown as a pseudogene. The CDR3 loop spans 13 amino acids. CDR3 sequence (DNA): TGTGCAAGTCGCTTACAGGAGAACACTGAAGCTTTCTTT. Translation gives CASRLQENTEAFF.

This chain links TRBV5-4 with TRBJ2-6, with a weak D call TRBD1 (6 bases). The CDR3 totals 15 residues. Germline CDR1 is SGHNT and CDR2 is YYREEE (reference sequence). With 4 bases removed from V and 4 bases from J, the gap between germline ends came to 12 bases. CDR3: CASSPAGVGANVLTF. CDR3 sequence (DNA): TGTGCCAGCAGCCCGGCAGGGGTCGGGGCCAACGTCCTGACTTTC.

The chain carries TRBV27 and TRBJ2-7, with 9 bases fitting TRBD1. Germline loops: CDR1 MNHEY, CDR2 SMNVEV (reference sequence). The ends lost 3 bases at V and 3 bases at J; junction bases unmatched: 3. CDR3 length: 14 amino acids. CDR3 nucleotides: TGTGCCAGCAGTTTCCGGGACAGGGTCTACGAGCAGTACTTC. This sequence encodes CASSFRDRVYEQYF.

The CDR3 here is CASSLSHDGYEQYF. The CDR3 coding sequence is TGTGCCAGCAGTTTAAGTCATGACGGGTACGAGCAGTACTTC. The rearrangement joins TRBV27 to TRBJ2-7; D is uncertain. The CDR3 extends over 14 amino acids. The ends were cut back, 2 bases at V and 4 bases at J, with 12 bases in the middle. Germline CDR1 reads MNHEY; CDR2 reads SMNVEV (reference sequence).

The chain is built from TRBV10-2 and TRBJ2-3; perhaps TRBD2 as D (5 bases). Germline loops: CDR1 WSHSY, CDR2 SAAADI. This CDR3 spans 14 amino acids. Deletions cut 6 bases from V and 2 bases from J, with 12 bases between. The CDR3 sequence: CASRDGGSTDTQYF. CDR3 nucleotide sequence: TGCGCCAGCAGGGATGGCGGGTCCACAGATACGCAGTATTTT.

The rearrangement joins TRBV19 to TRBJ1-2; D is unresolved. Germline V gene data show CDR1 as LNHDA and CDR2 as SQIVND (reference sequence). The CDR3 sequence is 13 residues long. The V end was cut by 0 bases, the J end by 8 bases, with 10 bases between. This CDR3 is CASSIDSARGYTF. CDR3 sequence (DNA): TGTGCCAGTAGTATAGACTCGGCTAGGGGCTACACCTTC.

The V gene is TRBV2, the J gene TRBJ1-1, with D possibly being TRBD1 (6 bases). Germline V gives CDR1 SNHLY, CDR2 FYNNEI. The CDR3 consists of 13 residues. Between the trimmed V and J ends, which lost 6 bases and 1 base, there was a span of 9 bases. CDR3 DNA sequence: TGTGCCAGCAGCCTCAGGGGGAACACTGAAGCTTTCTTT. The encoded protein is CASSLRGNTEAFF. Combining the CDR3 with reference TRBV2 and TRBJ1-1 gives the whole variable domain EPEVTQTPSHQVTQMGQEVILRCVPISNHLYFYWYRQILGQKVEFLVSFYNNEISEKSEIFDDQFSVERPDGSNFTLKIRSTKLEDSAMYFCASSLRGNTEAFFGQGTRLTVV.

The chain has TRBV6-5 and TRBJ2-7, with no clear D. The CDR3 is 12 amino acids. Germline V gene lookup returns CDR1 MNHEY and CDR2 SVGAGI. Trimming pared 6 bases from V and 0 bases from J, leaving 6 bases between. The CDR3 reads CASRKSSYEQYF. CDR3 DNA: TGTGCCAGCAGGAAGAGCTCCTACGAGCAGTACTTC.

This clone was counted once. CDR3 nucleotides: TGTGCCTGGAGTGCCTGGTTGGACAGGGGGCGGGAGACCCAGTACTTC. Translated: CAWSAWLDRGRETQYF. V usage is TRBV30 and J usage is TRBJ2-5, with 11 bases matching TRBD1. Per germline, CDR1 GTSNPN and CDR2 SVGIG (reference sequence). J lost 5 bases, V lost 1 base, and 9 bases had no gene match. CDR3 size: 16 residues.

This clone was seen once. The chain carries TRBV9 and TRBJ2-5; 8 bases line up with TRBD1. The CDR3 totals 15 residues. Germline V gene data show CDR1 as SGDLS and CDR2 as YYNGEE. Unmatched junction bases numbered 10, after V lost 4 bases and J lost 5 bases. CDR3 DNA: TGTGCCAGCAGCCTGGGACAGGACAGGCGGGAGACCCAGTACTTC. Translation gives CASSLGQDRRETQYF.

The J gene is TRBJ2-7, the V gene TRBV18, with 8 bases aligning to TRBD2. Germline V CDR1 and CDR2: KGHSH, LQKENI. V dropped 1 base and J dropped 4; count of bases not matched to a gene: 6. This CDR3 is built from 15 residues. The CDR3 reads CASSPRSSGIYEQYF. CDR3 nucleotides: TGTGCCAGCTCACCACGGAGTAGCGGGATTTACGAGCAGTACTTC.

The rearrangement joins TRBV5-1 to TRBJ1-1; 9 bases match TRBD1. This CDR3 spans 14 amino acids. The germline gives CDR1 SGHRS, CDR2 YFSETQ. The junction had 3 bases not matched to a gene; V was cut back by 2 bases and J by 4 bases. The CDR3 coding sequence is TGCGCCAGCAGCTTAATGACAGGGGGCACTGAAGCTTTCTTT. It is translated as CASSLMTGGTEAFF. Full variable domain (missing parts from reference TRBV5-1 and TRBJ1-1): KAGVTQTPRYLIKTRGQQVTLSCSPISGHRSVSWYQQTPGQGLQFLFEYFSETQRNKGNFPGRFSGRQFSNSRSEMNVSTLELGDSALYLCASSLMTGGTEAFFGQGTRLTVV.

This sequence joins TRBV5-1 and TRBJ2-7; possible D gene TRBD1, 6 bases. V was clipped by 2 bases and J by 3 bases, with 9 bases between them. Looked up from germline, CDR1 is SGHRS and CDR2 is YFSETQ. This CDR3 has 13 residues. The DNA for the CDR3 is TGCGCCAGCAGCTTCCAGGGGATCTACGAGCAGTACTTC. Its translation is CASSFQGIYEQYF.